Detailed here is one TCR beta chain. Mismatch with germline at one junction end may stem from a read error. TCRdb's table, derived via immunoSEQ multiplex PCR, lists solely in-frame clones and lacks some. The sample has around 320,000 clones, roughly 90% seen once. CDR3 length: 14 amino acids. The germline gives CDR1 SGHRS, CDR2 YFSETQ. The data derive from a study of blood T cell repertoires in COVID-19. Study-wide context: T cells, B-cell-depleted T cells, or PBMCs supplied cDNA or gDNA.

Sequencing was performed on peripheral blood. This rearrangement joins TRBV5-1 to TRBJ1-1; no clear D gene. This clonotype was obtained from a man aged 18 to 29 with active or convalescent COVID-19. The DNA for the CDR3 is TGCGCCAGCAACTTGGGTCAGACTAACACTGAAGCTTTCTTT. Protein product: CASNLGQTNTEAFF.